Described below is a single T cell receptor beta chain sequence and its context. Its matching antigen is unknown. These data come from a study of Tregs in tolerant kidney transplant recipients. Study-level results: Few patients were studied, so findings need validation in larger groups. Some patients' samples used different primers over time, so nucleotide sequences weren't comparable.

This table comes from immunoSEQ multiplex PCR, and its TCRdb copy is limited to in-frame clones, with some not included. The sample carries roughly 80,000 clones, around 90% recorded once. This CDR3 region has 14 residues. Germline V gives CDR1 MDHEN, CDR2 SYDVKM. The trim removed 11 bases at V and 5 bases at J, leaving 8 bases unmatched. V usage is TRBV28 and J usage is TRBJ1-5, with 11 nucleotides matching TRBD1. Source: Tregs from blood, taken before the transplant. The TCR originated in a human donor who received a combined kidney and bone marrow transplant. This CDR3 is CAGSGTGGHQPQHF. The CDR3 DNA is TGTGCCGGCTCAGGGACAGGGGGGCATCAGCCCCAGCATTTT. Using reference TRBV28 and TRBJ1-5 for the parts outside the CDR3, the full variable domain is DVKVTQSSRYLVKRTGEKVFLECVQDMDHENMFWYRQDPGLGLRLIYFSYDVKMKEKGDIPEGYSVSREKKERFSLILESASTNQTSMYLCAGSGTGGHQPQHFGDGTRLSIL.